This T cell receptor beta chain was captured by sequencing in a study of PD-1 blockade in mismatch repair-deficient tumors. Whole-study context: Patients had some twelve mismatch repair-deficient cancer types, all previously treated and progressing. Findings and caveats of the study: Rapid post-treatment expansion, then contraction, generally preceding radiologic response, marked tumor-resident clones.

Concerning this clone: Its antigen is undetermined.

PCR or immunohistochemistry showed mismatch repair deficiency in every enrolled patient. A few pembrolizumab responders had their TCRs sequenced. Repertoires were generated with immunoSEQ multiplex PCR, while TCRdb's copy carries only in-frame clones and drops some. Of over 30,000 clones listed, approximately 84% are singletons. The receptor was derived from an adult with mismatch repair-deficient cancer. The sequenced sample was PBMCs, obtained around 6 weeks after starting pembrolizumab.

The DNA of the CDR3 is TGTGCCAGCAGTGACCGGGACATTACCCCACGGCAGTATTTT. Its protein product is CASSDRDITPRQYF. The chain is built from TRBV2 and TRBJ2-3; D may be TRBD1 (6 bases). The CDR3 is 14 residues long. The V and J ends lost 3 bases and 11 bases respectively, with 18 bases between them. Per the germline V gene, CDR1 is SNHLY and CDR2 is FYNNEI.